What follows is one TCR beta chain and its context. These data are taken from a study of Ad26.COV2.S vaccination and SARS-CoV-2 variants. Clones were read by immunoSEQ multiplex PCR, and TCRdb kept only the in-frame ones, dropping some. The sample gives just under 250,000 clones, 85% to 90% of which show up once; about 10% is in the top ten. Germline V CDR1 and CDR2: SGHNT, YYREEE (reference sequence). The germline V and J ends were trimmed by 4 bases and 2 bases, with 15 bases remaining between them. The CDR3 totals 15 residues. Treatment denoted: 19 received Ad26.COV2.S at low or high dose, single or two shots; 5 received placebo; per-sample allocation not given. The samples were gathered on day 63 after the first injection of vaccine or placebo.

This TCR came from a person aged 18-60 years who received the Ad26.COV2.S COVID-19 vaccine or a placebo. The sample in question was peripheral blood, obtained in a trial of Ad26.COV2.S vaccine versus placebo. This chain connects TRBV5-4 to TRBJ1-2, with no clear D. As DNA, the CDR3 is TGTGCCAGCAGCGACGGGTCGGGAGGGAACTATGGCTACACCTTC. Translating gives CASSDGSGGNYGYTF.